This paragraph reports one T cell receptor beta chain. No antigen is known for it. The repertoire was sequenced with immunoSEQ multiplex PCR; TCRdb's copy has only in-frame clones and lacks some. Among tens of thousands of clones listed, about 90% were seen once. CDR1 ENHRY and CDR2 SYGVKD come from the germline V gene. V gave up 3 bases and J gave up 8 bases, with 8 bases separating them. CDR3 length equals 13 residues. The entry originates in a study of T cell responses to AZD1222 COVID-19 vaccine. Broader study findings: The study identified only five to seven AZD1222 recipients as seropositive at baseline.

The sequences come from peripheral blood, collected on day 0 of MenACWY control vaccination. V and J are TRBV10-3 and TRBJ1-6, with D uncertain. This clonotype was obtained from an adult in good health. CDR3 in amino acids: CAISDKTYSPLHF. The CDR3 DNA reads TGTGCCATCAGTGACAAAACGTATTCACCCCTCCACTTT.